The 28 T cell receptor beta chains below all came from one sample that was sequenced in a study of human T cells and chemical hapten exposure. TCRdb reanalysed the RACE reads using MiXCR and keeps one entry per CDR3 protein. Among about 95,000 distinct CDR3 sequences, over 9.5% were seen once, and the ten largest hold 3.2%. Time point specified: patch test 2, 6 weeks after DPC sensitization. Specified treatment: therapeutic diphenylcyclopropenone sensitization with weekly scalp DPC. The material was whole blood, obtained in connection with sensitization to the hapten diphenylcyclopropenone (DPC). Receptors were obtained from a woman aged 40-49 years with alopecia areata. Some clones in this sample may be carry-over from other donors' samples.

This clonotype was detected only a few times. The chain couples TRBV6-1 to TRBJ2-3; no clear D. This CDR3 contains 14 residues. Per the germline V gene, CDR1 is MNHNS and CDR2 is SASEGT. Trimming cost V 0 bases and J 4 bases, with 8 bases left between them. The DNA for the CDR3 is TGTGCCAGCAGTGAAGCGGTGCCCTCAGATACGCAGTATTTT. Amino acid sequence: CASSEAVPSDTQYF.

The rearrangement joins TRBV19 to TRBJ2-2, with TRBD2 identical over 11 bases. This CDR3 has 19 residues. In germline, CDR1 is LNHDA, CDR2 SQIVND (reference sequence). The J segment lost 3 bases and the V segment lost 4 bases, leaving 13 bases of the junction unmatched. CDR3 in DNA: TGTGCCAGTAGTAAAGATCCGTTAGCGGGGGGGCTTTACACCGGGGAGCTGTTTTTT. It yields the protein CASSKDPLAGGLYTGELFF.

This clonotype occurred many times. J is TRBJ1-2 and V is TRBV27; D gene uncertain. The CDR3 extends over 16 amino acids. The V end lost 5 bases, the J end lost 8 bases, and 24 bases lay between the germline ends. Per germline, CDR1 MNHEY and CDR2 SMNVEV (reference sequence). The CDR3 coding sequence is TGTGCCAGCAGTCCAGGAAATACGGGCGCGGTGAACGGCTACACCTTC. Amino acid sequence: CASSPGNTGAVNGYTF.

This clonotype was detected ten times or more. This sequence joins TRBV20-1 and TRBJ1-2; possibly TRBD1 for D (6 bases). CDR1 is DFQATT and CDR2 is SNEGSKA in the germline V gene (reference sequence). Trimming stripped 2 bases from V and 4 bases from J, with 14 bases between. The CDR3 length is 14 residues. DNA for the CDR3: TGCAGTGCTAGAAGGGGAGGGGGGACCTATGGCTACACCTTC. It codes for CSARRGGGTYGYTF.

The chain has TRBV3-1 and TRBJ2-1; D is ambiguous. The CDR3 consists of 13 residues. The V end was cut by 6 bases, the J end by 2 bases, with 8 bases between. Per germline, CDR1 LGHDT and CDR2 YNNKEL (reference sequence). CDR3 sequence: CASRSTTYNEQFF. The CDR3 DNA follows: TGTGCCAGCAGGTCTACTACCTACAATGAGCAGTTCTTC.

The rearrangement uses TRBV5-8 and TRBJ2-1; 8 positions match TRBD2. Germline V lookup: CDR1 SGHTS, CDR2 YDEGEE. J lost 9 bases, V lost 3 bases, and 8 bases had no gene match. The length of the CDR3 is 14 residues. CDR3 in DNA: TGTGCCAGCAGCTCCCAAGCGGGAGCGGCTGAGCAGTTCTTC. Residues: CASSSQAGAAEQFF. Variable domain in full (rest from reference TRBV5-8 and TRBJ2-1): EAGVTQSPTHLIKTRGQQATLRCSPISGHTSVYWYQQALGLGLQFLLWYDEGEERNRGNFPPRFSGRQFPNYSSELNVNALELEDSALYLCASSSQAGAAEQFFGPGTRLTVL.

V is TRBV29-1 and J is TRBJ2-2, with D perhaps matching TRBD2 (5 bases). The V end lost 5 bases, the J end lost 5 bases, and 15 bases lay between the germline ends. The CDR3 consists of 14 residues. Germline assignment: CDR1 SQVTM and CDR2 ANQGSEA. The CDR3 DNA sequence: TGCAGCGTTACCGGCCTAGCTGTGACCGGGGAGCTGTTTTTT. Translation gives CSVTGLAVTGELFF.

The table lists this clonotype with many counts. The chain combines TRBV7-2 with TRBJ2-1, with D possibly matching TRBD2 (6 bases). The V gene lost 6 bases and the J gene lost 5 bases, with 14 bases spanning the gap. Germline values: CDR1 SGHTA, CDR2 FQGNSA. The CDR3 has 14 residues. The CDR3 region has the DNA TGTGCCAGCAGGAAACGGGAGCCCCACAATGAGCAGTTCTTC. Its protein is CASRKREPHNEQFF.

This clonotype showed up many times. One junction end does not reproduce the germline sequence, and a read error may be involved. The rearrangement uses TRBV11-2 and TRBJ2-3; a possible D gene is TRBD2 (6 bases). The CDR3 covers 17 residues. Germline loops: CDR1 SGHAT, CDR2 FQNNGV. The CDR3 reads CASSLLPPGENTDTQFF. Written as DNA, the CDR3 is TGTGCCAGCAGCCTGCTCCCCCCGGGAGAGAACACAGATACGCAGTTTTTT.

This chain links TRBV28 with TRBJ2-4, with a possible D match to TRBD2 (6 bases). V lost 6 bases and J lost 2, with 17 bases in between. CDR1 and CDR2 (germline): MDHEN, SYDVKM. There are 16 residues in the CDR3. For the CDR3, the DNA is TGTGCCAGCAGGAAACGACTAGTACAATCCAAAAACATTCAGTACTTC. It encodes CASRKRLVQSKNIQYF.

This clonotype was seen at least ten times. The chain employs TRBV2 and TRBJ1-1; 10 bases align to TRBD1. CDR3 size: 15 residues. Germline V gene data show CDR1 as SNHLY and CDR2 as FYNNEI. V lost 6 bases to trimming and J lost 6 bases; unmatched junction nucleotides: 10. CDR3: CASRRDRGLLPEAFF. For the CDR3, the DNA is TGTGCCAGCAGGAGAGACAGGGGGCTCCTACCTGAAGCTTTCTTT.

This clonotype was counted a single time. Given a much more abundant clone one base away, this may be a read error. The chain employs TRBV6-2 or TRBV6-3 and TRBJ1-5, with D perhaps matching TRBD1 (5 bases). Germline V gene data show CDR1 as MNHEY and CDR2 as SVGEGT. CDR3 size: 13 residues. V dropped 4 bases and J dropped 7 bases, with 11 bases sitting between them. DNA for the CDR3: TGTGCCAGCAGTTGCGGGGCCGGGCAGCCCCAGCATTTT. Protein product: CASSCGAGQPQHF.

This clonotype was detected only once. The V gene is TRBV2, the J gene TRBJ2-1; a weak D match, TRBD1 (6 bases). The V gene lost 8 bases and the J gene lost 9 bases, with 20 bases spanning the gap. CDR1 and CDR2 from the germline V gene are SNHLY and FYNNEI. The length of the CDR3 is 14 residues. The CDR3 nucleotides read TGTGCCAGCGATCGCGGACAGAGTTCGGGTGAGCAGTTCTTC. Protein sequence: CASDRGQSSGEQFF. Complete variable domain (other parts from reference TRBV2 and TRBJ2-1): EPEVTQTPSHQVTQMGQEVILRCVPISNHLYFYWYRQILGQKVEFLVSFYNNEISEKSEIFDDQFSVERPDGSNFTLKIRSTKLEDSAMYFCASDRGQSSGEQFFGPGTRLTVL.

The gene calls are TRBV4-3 and TRBJ2-5; D might be TRBD2 (5 bases). V was clipped by 0 bases and J by 5 bases, with 13 bases between them. This CDR3 spans 15 amino acids. Per germline, CDR1 LGHNA and CDR2 YSLEER. CDR3 residues: CASSQDLVSGETQYF. CDR3 nucleotide sequence: TGCGCCAGCAGCCAAGATCTAGTCTCGGGGGAGACCCAGTACTTC.

This clonotype was observed many times. This chain uses TRBV30 with TRBJ1-1; 7 bases map to TRBD1. V was clipped by 0 bases and J by 4 bases; unmatched bases: 2. The CDR3 covers 13 residues. The germline gives CDR1 GTSNPN, CDR2 SVGIG (reference sequence). The CDR3 coding sequence is TGTGCCTGGAGTGTTTCAGGGGGCACTGAAGCTTTCTTT. The encoded protein is CAWSVSGGTEAFF.

This clonotype was recorded a few times. The J gene is TRBJ2-4, the V gene TRBV7-8; 9 nucleotides match TRBD1. V was pared by 5 bases and J by 11 bases, with 16 bases of the junction left unmatched. Germline V CDR1 and CDR2: SGHVS, FQNEAQ. The CDR3 has 16 amino acids. The CDR3 sequence: CASSTEGTGGPGFQYF. The CDR3 region has the DNA TGTGCCAGCAGCACGGAGGGTACAGGGGGCCCGGGGTTTCAGTACTTC. Together with reference TRBV7-8 and TRBJ2-4, the CDR3 gives the full variable domain: GAGVSQSPRYKVAKRGQDVALRCDPISGHVSLFWYQQALGQGPEFLTYFQNEAQLDKSGLPSDRFFAERPEGSVSTLKIQRTQQEDSAVYLCASSTEGTGGPGFQYFGAGTRLSVL.

The gene calls are TRBV7-3 and TRBJ1-1; maybe TRBD1 (5 bases). The CDR3 has 14 amino acids. The V gene's germline CDR1 is SGHTA and CDR2 FQGTGA. With 1 base removed from V and 4 bases from J, the gap between germline ends came to 10 bases. The CDR3 loop is CASSLIGGGTEAFF. The CDR3 DNA reads as TGTGCCAGCAGCTTAATTGGTGGGGGCACTGAAGCTTTCTTT.

In its sample, this clonotype was seen many times. This chain links TRBV5-1 with TRBJ2-1, with 8 positions matching TRBD2. Per germline, CDR1 SGHRS and CDR2 YFSETQ. CDR3 size: 18 residues. V shed 0 bases and J 3 bases; nucleotides not matched to a gene: 11. CDR3 nucleotides: TGCGCCAGCAGCTTGGCGGGAGGGCTTCCCTCTGGCTACAATGAGCAGTTCTTC. Translation: CASSLAGGLPSGYNEQFF.

This clonotype was picked up many times. The rearrangement uses TRBV10-2 and TRBJ1-5; D may be TRBD1 (5 bases). The CDR3 loop spans 12 amino acids. With 10 bases removed from V and 4 bases from J, the gap between germline ends came to 11 bases. From germline, CDR1 is WSHSY and CDR2 SAAADI. CDR3 residues: CATRDGNQPQHF. The CDR3 DNA reads TGCGCCACCCGGGACGGTAATCAGCCCCAGCATTTT.

The rearrangement joins TRBV7-6 to TRBJ2-1; 10 bases agree with TRBD2. V trimming: 6 bases; J trimming: 6 bases; junction bases outside the gene matches: 8. CDR1 SGHVS and CDR2 FNYEAQ come from the germline V gene. This CDR3 region has 15 residues. The CDR3 coding sequence is TGTGCCAGCAGACCCGAAGCGGGAGGGACCAATGAGCAGTTCTTC. This encodes CASRPEAGGTNEQFF.

The J gene is TRBJ2-1, the V gene TRBV30, with TRBD1 matching 7 bases. The CDR3 has 14 residues. Germline-derived CDR1 and CDR2 are GTSNPN and SVGIG (reference sequence). V dropped 5 bases and J dropped 1; count of bases not matched to a gene: 5. Written as DNA, the CDR3 is TGTGCCTGGTCGCCGGGACAGTCCTACAATGAGCAGTTCTTC. Translating it yields CAWSPGQSYNEQFF.

This clonotype was counted once. The J gene is TRBJ2-7, the V gene TRBV19; D call uncertain. Germline loops: CDR1 LNHDA, CDR2 SQIVND (reference sequence). Deletions cut 5 bases from V and 0 bases from J, with 11 bases between. The CDR3 runs 14 residues. Written as DNA, the CDR3 is TGTGCCAGTAGTGCCGCCGTAAGCTCCTACGAGCAGTACTTC. Residues: CASSAAVSSYEQYF.

This clonotype appeared a few times. The chain has TRBV12-3 or TRBV12-4 and TRBJ2-7; perhaps TRBD2 as D (5 bases). V lost 3 bases to trimming and J lost 7 bases, with 16 bases between them. This CDR3 has 14 amino acids. The CDR3 region is CASSLRARGWEQYF. The CDR3 nucleotides are TGTGCCAGCAGTTTGAGGGCTCGTGGCTGGGAGCAGTACTTC.

The V call is TRBV29-1, the J call TRBJ2-6, with 7 nucleotides matching TRBD1. CDR3 length: 16 residues. Germline assignment: CDR1 SQVTM and CDR2 ANQGSEA. J gave up 3 bases and V 0 bases, and 5 bases lay outside the gene matches. CDR3 coding DNA: TGCAGCGTTGAAGATCCGACAGGGCTTGGGGCCAACGTCCTGACTTTC. It translates to CSVEDPTGLGANVLTF.

The V call is TRBV7-2, the J call TRBJ2-2; D ambiguous. Trimming took 6 bases from V and 3 from J, leaving 11 bases between them. Germline lookup yields CDR1 SGHTA and CDR2 FQGNSA. This CDR3 spans 14 amino acids. The CDR3 protein is CASRGRRDTGELFF. DNA of the CDR3: TGTGCCAGCAGGGGCCGGAGAGACACCGGGGAGCTGTTTTTT.

The chain combines TRBV6-6 with TRBJ1-5; a possible D gene is TRBD1 (5 bases). V was cut by 6 bases and J by 3 bases, with 12 bases left in between. CDR3 length: 14 amino acids. Germline V gene lookup returns CDR1 MNHNY and CDR2 SVGAGI (reference sequence). CDR3: CASSLSGPNQPQHF. The CDR3 DNA sequence: TGTGCCAGCAGCCTTTCGGGGCCCAATCAGCCCCAGCATTTT.

This clonotype was counted many times. The chain uses TRBV10-3 and TRBJ1-1; possibly TRBD1 for D (5 bases). The germline V and J ends were trimmed by 3 bases and 12 bases, with 14 bases remaining between them. The CDR3 is made up of 12 amino acids. Looked up from germline, CDR1 is ENHRY and CDR2 is SYGVKD. The DNA for the CDR3 is TGTGCCATCAGTGAATTGGGGAGGGGAACTTTCTTT. Its protein product is CAISELGRGTFF.

This clonotype was seen repeatedly, ten times or more. The J gene is TRBJ1-1, the V gene TRBV19; D remains ambiguous. With 1 base removed from V and 0 bases from J, the gap between germline ends came to 24 bases. The CDR3 sequence is 20 residues long. Germline V gene sequence: CDR1 LNHDA, CDR2 SQIVND (reference sequence). In nucleotides, the CDR3 is TGTGCCAGTAGTATAGTTTGGTCACTCCCCGCCCGACGAATGAACACTGAAGCTTTCTTT. This gives the protein CASSIVWSLPARRMNTEAFF. Combining the CDR3 with reference TRBV19 and TRBJ1-1 gives the whole variable domain DGGITQSPKYLFRKEGQNVTLSCEQNLNHDAMYWYRQDPGQGLRLIYYSQIVNDFQKGDIAEGYSVSREKKESFPLTVTSAQKNPTAFYLCASSIVWSLPARRMNTEAFFGQGTRLTVV.